Below, 17 T cell receptor beta chains from the same sample are listed, as sequenced in a study of shared clonotypes between healthy human individuals. Data came from immunoSEQ multiplex PCR; TCRdb stores just in-frame clones and leaves some out. The table lists roughly 2.4 million clones, approximately 96% of them singletons. Sample: naive CD4+ T cells sorted from blood. Subset described: CD45RA+ positively selected. The receptors were sampled from a man aged 18 to 30 in good health.

The chain carries TRBV18 and TRBJ1-1; 7 nucleotides match TRBD1. Trimming took 1 base from V and 5 from J; bases not matched to a gene: 10. In germline, CDR1 is KGHSH, CDR2 LQKENI. The CDR3 length is 16 residues. The CDR3 reads CASSPRDSGARTEAFF. The DNA of the CDR3 is TGTGCCAGCTCACCACGGGACAGCGGGGCGAGGACTGAAGCTTTCTTT. Looking up the rest from reference TRBV18 and TRBJ1-1 gives the full variable domain: NAGVMQNPRHLVRRRGQEARLRCSPMKGHSHVYWYRQLPEEGLKFMVYLQKENIIDESGMPKERFSAEFPKEGPSILRIQQVVRGDSAAYFCASSPRDSGARTEAFFGQGTRLTVV.

This chain uses TRBV2 with TRBJ2-7; perhaps TRBD2 as D (6 bases). Germline values: CDR1 SNHLY, CDR2 FYNNEI. The ends were cut back, 5 bases at V and 5 bases at J, with 19 bases in the middle. The CDR3 is 15 residues long. The CDR3: CASSSYRGFVDEQYF. The CDR3 region has the DNA TGTGCCAGCAGTTCGTACCGGGGGTTCGTCGACGAGCAGTACTTC.

The V gene is TRBV6-5, the J gene TRBJ2-3; D is possibly TRBD2 (6 bases). Trimming removed 8 bases from V and 1 base from J, with 13 bases in between. CDR3 length equals 14 residues. Germline loops: CDR1 MNHEY, CDR2 SVGAGI. CDR3 region: CASRRWEGTDTQYF. The DNA for the CDR3 is TGTGCCAGCCGACGCTGGGAGGGCACAGATACGCAGTATTTT.

This clone appeared a single time. The J gene is TRBJ2-7, the V gene TRBV5-1; 9 bases are shared with TRBD2. The CDR3 length is 13 residues. V shed 4 bases, J shed 6 bases, and the junction held 5 bases outside the gene matches. CDR1 and CDR2 from the germline V gene are SGHRS and YFSETQ. CDR3 in DNA: TGCGCCAGCAGCCTAGCGGGAATAGCCGAGCAGTACTTC. Residues: CASSLAGIAEQYF.

The chain has TRBV7-2 and TRBJ1-5; D is uncertain. The V and J ends lost 5 bases and 0 bases respectively, with 17 bases between them. Germline lookup yields CDR1 SGHTA and CDR2 FQGNSA. CDR3 length equals 17 residues. The CDR3 DNA reads as TGTGCCAGCAGCCTGCTCCTTACAGTTTATAGCAATCAGCCCCAGCATTTT. Translating it yields CASSLLLTVYSNQPQHF.

This chain joins TRBV6-5 and TRBJ2-7; D unclear. Germline values: CDR1 MNHEY, CDR2 SVGAGI. Trimming took 6 bases from V and 5 from J, leaving 14 bases between them. The CDR3 sequence is 13 residues long. This chain's CDR3 is CASSRALGDEQYF. CDR3 sequence (DNA): TGTGCCAGCAGCCGAGCCCTAGGAGACGAGCAGTACTTC.

In the case of this clone: This same CDR3 is encoded by further DNA sequences in the sample. The chain is built from TRBV7-9 and TRBJ2-7; TRBD1 agrees at 7 bases. V shed 1 base and J 3 bases; nucleotides not matched to a gene: 3. Germline CDR1 reads SEHNR; CDR2 reads FQNEAQ (reference sequence). The CDR3 contains 14 residues. Here the CDR3 reads CASSLGQGIYEQYF. In nucleotides, the CDR3 is TGTGCCAGCAGCTTAGGACAGGGAATCTACGAGCAGTACTTC.

The chain employs TRBV2 and TRBJ1-3; 12 bases align to TRBD1. CDR3 length equals 15 residues. V was pared by 8 bases and J by 2 bases, with 4 bases of the junction left unmatched. Germline loops: CDR1 SNHLY, CDR2 FYNNEI. The CDR3 loop is CASAGQGAAGNTIYF. The CDR3 DNA is TGTGCCAGCGCGGGACAGGGGGCAGCTGGAAACACCATATATTTT.

V usage is TRBV10-1 and J usage is TRBJ1-5; D gene unclear. The CDR3 runs to 15 residues. Trimming removed 7 bases at V and 0 bases at J, with 13 bases between. Per the germline V gene, CDR1 is WNHNN and CDR2 is SYGVQD (reference sequence). The chain's CDR3 is CASTEPGLSNQPQHF. In DNA form, the CDR3 reads TGCGCCAGCACCGAGCCCGGCCTTAGCAATCAGCCCCAGCATTTT.

The V and J genes are TRBV5-1 and TRBJ1-4; no definite D call. The CDR3 has 14 residues. V was trimmed by 4 bases and J by 8 bases, leaving 15 bases between them. CDR1 is SGHRS and CDR2 is YFSETQ in the germline V gene. CDR3 in DNA: TGCGCCAGCAGCCCGGGGTCTCAAGGGGAAAAACTGTTTTTT. Translating gives CASSPGSQGEKLFF.

This rearrangement joins TRBV6-1 to TRBJ2-5, with D uncertain. The CDR3 is 14 residues long. Between the trimmed V and J ends, which lost 7 bases and 5 bases, there was a span of 17 bases. Germline V gene lookup returns CDR1 MNHNS and CDR2 SASEGT. In DNA form, the CDR3 reads TGTGCCAGCACCCGAGTGCAGGTAGTGGAGACCCAGTACTTC. Residues: CASTRVQVVETQYF.

The V call is TRBV18, the J call TRBJ2-4; D is perhaps TRBD1 (5 bases). This CDR3 has 15 amino acids. V lost 2 bases and J lost 4, with 12 bases in between. Germline assignment: CDR1 KGHSH and CDR2 LQKENI. The chain's CDR3 is CASSPSQGTKNIQYF. CDR3 nucleotide sequence: TGTGCCAGCTCACCATCCCAGGGCACTAAAAACATTCAGTACTTC.

Only one count was recorded for this clone. The V gene is TRBV6-5, the J gene TRBJ1-1; unclear D gene. There are 13 residues in the CDR3. Per germline, CDR1 MNHEY and CDR2 SVGAGI. V lost 0 bases and J lost 5, with 7 bases in between. CDR3 DNA: TGTGCCAGCAGTTACTCACAGAAGACTGAAGCTTTCTTT. Translating gives CASSYSQKTEAFF.

The chain has TRBV30 and TRBJ1-2, with TRBD1 identical over 8 bases. Germline trimming cut 7 bases from V and 7 bases from J; bases unmatched to any gene: 5. Germline V lookup: CDR1 GTSNPN, CDR2 SVGIG (reference sequence). The CDR3 totals 11 residues. The CDR3 nucleotides are TGTGCCTTCGGACAGGGTAGTGGCTACACCTTC. Its translation is CAFGQGSGYTF.

This chain connects TRBV5-4 to TRBJ1-1; D gene unclear. V was cut by 1 base and J by 1 base, with 5 bases left in between. Germline V CDR1 and CDR2: SGHNT, YYREEE (reference sequence). This CDR3 has 13 amino acids. CDR3 protein: CASSLWENTEAFF. The CDR3, as DNA: TGTGCCAGCAGCTTGTGGGAGAACACTGAAGCTTTCTTT.

The V call is TRBV4-3, the J call TRBJ2-5; the D is unclear. The CDR3 is 13 amino acids. In germline, CDR1 is LGHNA, CDR2 YSLEER. V was trimmed by 4 bases and J by 5 bases, leaving 11 bases between them. The CDR3 DNA reads TGCGCCAGCAGCCTCAACACCTGGGAGACCCAGTACTTC. The encoded protein is CASSLNTWETQYF.

This clone has more than one count but fewer than ten. The CDR3 region is CAWDRGATEAFF. DNA for the CDR3: TGTGCCTGGGACAGGGGAGCGACTGAAGCTTTCTTT. The chain links TRBV30 to TRBJ1-1; 8 bases agree with TRBD1. This CDR3 is 12 amino acids long. V lost 5 bases to trimming and J lost 5 bases; unmatched junction nucleotides: 4. Germline CDR1 reads GTSNPN; CDR2 reads SVGIG (reference sequence).